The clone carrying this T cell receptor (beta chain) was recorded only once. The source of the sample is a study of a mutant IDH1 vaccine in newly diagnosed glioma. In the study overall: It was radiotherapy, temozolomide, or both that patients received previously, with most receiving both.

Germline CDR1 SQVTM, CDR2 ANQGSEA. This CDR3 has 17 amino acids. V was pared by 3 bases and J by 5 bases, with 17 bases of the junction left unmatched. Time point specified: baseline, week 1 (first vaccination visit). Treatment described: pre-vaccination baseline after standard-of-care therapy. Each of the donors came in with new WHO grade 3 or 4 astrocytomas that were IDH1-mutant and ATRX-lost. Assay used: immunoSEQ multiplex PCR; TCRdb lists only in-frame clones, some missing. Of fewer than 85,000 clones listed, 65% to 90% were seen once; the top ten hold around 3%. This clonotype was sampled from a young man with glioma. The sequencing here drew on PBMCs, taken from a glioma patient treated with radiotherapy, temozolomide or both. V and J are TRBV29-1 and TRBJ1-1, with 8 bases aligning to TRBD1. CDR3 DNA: TGCAGCGTTGATTTGGCAGGTGATCGGACAGGGCGTACTGAAGCTTTCTTT. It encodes CSVDLAGDRTGRTEAFF.